This T cell receptor (beta chain) is drawn from a study of blood T cell repertoires in COVID-19. CDR1 and CDR2 (germline): SGDLS, YYNGEE. This CDR3 has 12 residues. V lost 7 bases, J lost 0 bases, and 6 bases lay in between. Profiling relied on immunoSEQ multiplex PCR, and the TCRdb table lists in-frame clones only, not all of them. Of under 150,000 clones listed, approximately 80% are singletons. The sample was peripheral blood. The origin of this receptor is a woman over 75 with active or convalescent COVID-19. The V call is TRBV9, the J call TRBJ2-3; D ambiguous. The CDR3 is CASEASTDTQYF. Here the CDR3 DNA reads TGTGCCAGCGAAGCGAGCACAGATACGCAGTATTTT.